This T cell receptor (beta chain) was profiled in a study of CXCR3-negative and CXCR3-positive naive CD8 T cells. Overall study: TRB reads totalled about 140 million, about 1.5 +/- 0.3 million per library.

The CDR3 has 17 amino acids. Per germline, CDR1 SQVTM and CDR2 ANQGSEA. Note on this clonotype: Its antigen is as yet unknown.

Study conclusions and caveats: Compared with CXCR3-negative naive cells, CXCR3-positive naive cells showed more hydrophobic TRB CDR3s.

The TRB cDNA libraries were prepared by 5' RACE with UMI labels. TCRdb reprocessed the 5' RACE reads and stores each CDR3 protein as one record, lacking DNA. The repertoire table contains 65,000 to 85,000 distinct CDR3 sequences. The sample taken for sequencing was naive CXCR3- CD8+ T cells from blood. Specified subset: CD45RO-CCR7+CD27+CD95- naive CD8+ T cells lacking CXCR3 (TNR3-). V is TRBV29-1 and J is TRBJ2-6; the D call from TCRdb, TRBD1, cannot be confirmed without DNA. The sequence came from a human donor in good health. Some clones in this sample may be carry-over from other donors' samples. This chain's CDR3 is CSVSGGDGAAGANVLTF. Together with reference TRBV29-1 and TRBJ2-6, the CDR3 gives the full variable domain: SAVISQKPSRDICQRGTSLTIQCQVDSQVTMMFWYRQQPGQSLTLIATANQGSEATYESGFVIDKFPISRPNLTFSTLTVSNMSPEDSSIYLCSVSGGDGAAGANVLTFGAGSRLTVL.